This TCR beta chain was documented in a study of Ad26.COV2.S vaccination and SARS-CoV-2 variants. Turning to this clone: Its target is unknown.

The assay was immunoSEQ multiplex PCR, and TCRdb's table has in-frame clones only and misses some. This table has 350,000 to 500,000 clones, around 90% appearing once. Study-wide points: It was found that vaccine and placebo recipients had similar non-spike TCR breadth. Responses of T cells in total may have been underestimated by the TCR breadth and depth analyses.

Germline CDR1 MDHEN, CDR2 SYDVKM. The length of the CDR3 is 14 residues. V shed 4 bases, J shed 2 bases, and the junction held 4 bases outside the gene matches. Described treatment: over 15 received Ad26.COV2.S at low or high dose, single or two shots; 5 received placebo; per-sample allocation not given. Repertoires come from day 63 after the first vaccine or placebo injection. An adult of 18-55 years in Boston served as donor. This rearrangement joins TRBV28 to TRBJ2-5; 7 bases line up with TRBD1. The material was peripheral blood, obtained in a trial of Ad26.COV2.S vaccine versus placebo. This clonotype originated in a person between 18 and 65 years old who received the Ad26.COV2.S COVID-19 vaccine or a placebo. This chain's CDR3 is CASSSRGLQETQYF. The CDR3 DNA reads as TGTGCCAGCAGTTCCAGGGGGTTACAAGAGACCCAGTACTTC.